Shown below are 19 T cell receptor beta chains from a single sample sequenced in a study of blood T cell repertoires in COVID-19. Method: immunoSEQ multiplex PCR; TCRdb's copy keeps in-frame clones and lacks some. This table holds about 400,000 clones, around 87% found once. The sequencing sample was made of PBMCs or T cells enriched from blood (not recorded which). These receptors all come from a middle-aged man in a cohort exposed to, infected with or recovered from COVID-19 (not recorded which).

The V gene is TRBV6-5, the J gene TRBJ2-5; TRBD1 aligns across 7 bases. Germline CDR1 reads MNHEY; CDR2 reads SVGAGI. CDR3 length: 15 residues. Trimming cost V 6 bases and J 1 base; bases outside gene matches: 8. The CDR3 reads CASSLTRDSQETQYF. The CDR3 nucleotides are TGTGCCAGCAGCCTCACCCGGGACAGCCAAGAGACCCAGTACTTC.

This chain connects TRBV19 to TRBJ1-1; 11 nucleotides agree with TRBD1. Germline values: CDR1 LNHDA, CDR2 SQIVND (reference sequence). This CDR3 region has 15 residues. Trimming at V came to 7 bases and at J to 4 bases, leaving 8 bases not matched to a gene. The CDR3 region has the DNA TGTGCCAGTATCCATGCCGGGACAGGGGGCACTGAAGCTTTCTTT. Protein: CASIHAGTGGTEAFF.

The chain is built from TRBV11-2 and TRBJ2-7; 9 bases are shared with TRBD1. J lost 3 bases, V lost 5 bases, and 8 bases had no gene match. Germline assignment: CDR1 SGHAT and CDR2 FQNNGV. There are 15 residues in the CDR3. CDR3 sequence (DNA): TGTGCCAGCAGCGGCCCGGGACAGGGAATCTACGAGCAGTACTTC. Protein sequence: CASSGPGQGIYEQYF.

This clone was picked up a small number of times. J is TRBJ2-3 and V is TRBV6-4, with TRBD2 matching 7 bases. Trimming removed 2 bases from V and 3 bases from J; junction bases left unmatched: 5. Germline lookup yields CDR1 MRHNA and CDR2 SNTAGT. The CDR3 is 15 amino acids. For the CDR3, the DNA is TGTGCCAGCAGTGACCATGCGGGAGTTACAGATACGCAGTATTTT. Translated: CASSDHAGVTDTQYF.

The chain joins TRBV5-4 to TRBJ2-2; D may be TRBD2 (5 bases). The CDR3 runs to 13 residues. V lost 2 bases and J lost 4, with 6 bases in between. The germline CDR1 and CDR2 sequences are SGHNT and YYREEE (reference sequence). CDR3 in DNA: TGTGCCAGCAGCTTCCGGGGCACCGGGGAGCTGTTTTTT. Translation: CASSFRGTGELFF.

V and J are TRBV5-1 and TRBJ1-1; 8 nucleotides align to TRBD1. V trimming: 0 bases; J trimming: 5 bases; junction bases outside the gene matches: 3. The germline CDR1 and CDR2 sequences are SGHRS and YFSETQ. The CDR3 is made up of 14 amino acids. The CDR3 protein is CASSLGTGRTEAFF. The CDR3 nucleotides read TGCGCCAGCAGCTTGGGGACAGGGAGGACTGAAGCTTTCTTT.

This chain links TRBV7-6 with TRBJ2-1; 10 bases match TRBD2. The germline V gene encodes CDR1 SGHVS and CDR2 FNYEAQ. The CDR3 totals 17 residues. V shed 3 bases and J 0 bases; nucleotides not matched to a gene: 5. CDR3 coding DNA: TGTGCCAGCAGCTTGCTAGCGGGGGTAGGCTCCTACAATGAGCAGTTCTTC. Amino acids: CASSLLAGVGSYNEQFF.

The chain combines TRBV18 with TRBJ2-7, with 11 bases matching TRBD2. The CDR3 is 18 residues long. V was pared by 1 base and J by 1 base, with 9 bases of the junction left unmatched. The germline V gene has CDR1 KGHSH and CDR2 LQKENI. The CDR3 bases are TGTGCCAGCTCACCACTTACTAGCGGGAGTGGGAAATCCTACGAGCAGTACTTC. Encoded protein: CASSPLTSGSGKSYEQYF.

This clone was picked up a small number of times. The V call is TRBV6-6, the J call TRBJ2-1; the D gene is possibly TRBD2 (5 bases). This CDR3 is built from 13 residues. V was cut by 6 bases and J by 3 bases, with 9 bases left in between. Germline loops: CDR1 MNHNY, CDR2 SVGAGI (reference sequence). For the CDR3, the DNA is TGTGCCAGCAGGCTGGAGGACTACAATGAGCAGTTCTTC. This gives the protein CASRLEDYNEQFF.

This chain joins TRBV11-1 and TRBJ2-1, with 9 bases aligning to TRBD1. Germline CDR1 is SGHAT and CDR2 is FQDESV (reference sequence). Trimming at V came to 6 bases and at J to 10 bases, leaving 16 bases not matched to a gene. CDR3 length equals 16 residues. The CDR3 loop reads CASSTTGTGWVQEQFF. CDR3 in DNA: TGTGCCAGCAGTACCACCGGGACAGGGTGGGTACAGGAGCAGTTCTTC.

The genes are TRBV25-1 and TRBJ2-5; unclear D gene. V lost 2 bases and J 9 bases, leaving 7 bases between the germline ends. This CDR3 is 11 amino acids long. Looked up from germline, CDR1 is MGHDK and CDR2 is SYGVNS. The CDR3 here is CASSEDRAQYF. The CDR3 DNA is TGTGCCAGCAGTGAAGACCGGGCCCAGTACTTC.

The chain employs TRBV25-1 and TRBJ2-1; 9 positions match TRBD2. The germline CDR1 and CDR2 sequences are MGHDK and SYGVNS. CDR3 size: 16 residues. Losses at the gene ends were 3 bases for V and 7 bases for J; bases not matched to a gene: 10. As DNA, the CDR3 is TGTGCCAGCAGTGAGTACCTAGCGGGAATCGGAAATGAGCAGTTCTTC. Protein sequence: CASSEYLAGIGNEQFF.

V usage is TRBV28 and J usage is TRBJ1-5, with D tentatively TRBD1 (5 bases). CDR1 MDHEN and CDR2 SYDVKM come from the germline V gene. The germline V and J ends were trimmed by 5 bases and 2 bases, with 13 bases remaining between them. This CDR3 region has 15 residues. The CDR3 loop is CASSLQGPGNQPQHF. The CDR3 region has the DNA TGTGCCAGCAGTCTCCAGGGCCCGGGCAATCAGCCCCAGCATTTT.

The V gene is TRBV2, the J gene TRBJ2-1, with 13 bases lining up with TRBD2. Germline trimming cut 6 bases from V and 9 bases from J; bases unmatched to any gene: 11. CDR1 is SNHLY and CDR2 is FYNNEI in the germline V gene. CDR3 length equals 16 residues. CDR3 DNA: TGTGCCAGCAGACCCCTTACTAGCGGGAGGGCGGTTGAGCAGTTCTTC. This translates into CASRPLTSGRAVEQFF.

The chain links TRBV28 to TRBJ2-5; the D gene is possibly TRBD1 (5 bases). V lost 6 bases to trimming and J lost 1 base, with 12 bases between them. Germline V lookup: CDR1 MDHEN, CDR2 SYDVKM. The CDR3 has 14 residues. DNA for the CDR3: TGTGCCAGCAGCCTCCCCCAGGGCCAAGAGACCCAGTACTTC. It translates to CASSLPQGQETQYF. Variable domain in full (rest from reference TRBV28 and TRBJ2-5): DVKVTQSSRYLVKRTGEKVFLECVQDMDHENMFWYRQDPGLGLRLIYFSYDVKMKEKGDIPEGYSVSREKKERFSLILESASTNQTSMYLCASSLPQGQETQYFGPGTRLLVL.

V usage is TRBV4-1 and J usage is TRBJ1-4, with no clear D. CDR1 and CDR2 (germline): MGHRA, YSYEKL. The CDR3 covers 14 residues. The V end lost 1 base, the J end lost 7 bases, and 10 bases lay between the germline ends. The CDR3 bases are TGCGCCAGCAGCCAAGGCGGCTCGGGTGAAAAACTGTTTTTT. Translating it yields CASSQGGSGEKLFF.

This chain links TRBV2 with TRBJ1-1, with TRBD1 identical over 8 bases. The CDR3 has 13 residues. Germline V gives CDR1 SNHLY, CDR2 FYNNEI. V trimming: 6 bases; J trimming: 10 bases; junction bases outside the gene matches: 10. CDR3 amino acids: CASSETRTGRAFF. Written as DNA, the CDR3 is TGTGCCAGCAGCGAGACACGGACAGGGCGAGCTTTCTTT.

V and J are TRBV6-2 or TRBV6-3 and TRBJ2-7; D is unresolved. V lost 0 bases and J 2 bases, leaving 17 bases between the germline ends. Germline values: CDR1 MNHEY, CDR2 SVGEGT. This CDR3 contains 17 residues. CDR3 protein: CASSYSSSGIATYEQYF. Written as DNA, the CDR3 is TGTGCCAGCAGTTACTCGAGTTCTGGAATAGCAACCTACGAGCAGTACTTC.

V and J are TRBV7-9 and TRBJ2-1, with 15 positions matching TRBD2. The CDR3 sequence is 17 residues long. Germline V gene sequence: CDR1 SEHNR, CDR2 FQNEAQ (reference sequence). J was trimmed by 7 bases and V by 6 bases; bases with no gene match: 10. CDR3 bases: TGTGCCAGCAGTTCCGGGACTAGCGGGAGGTCAGGGAATGAGCAGTTCTTC. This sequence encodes CASSSGTSGRSGNEQFF.